These 2 T cell receptor beta chains were all obtained from the same sample, sequenced in a study of cytomegalovirus exposure and HLA in healthy donors. PCR employed 60 Vbeta and 13 Jbeta primers. Some clones are missing from TCRdb's copy, which holds only in-frame ones; the method was immunoSEQ multiplex PCR. Of about 140,000 clones listed, nearly 70% are singletons. Sequencing was performed on PBMCs. These receptor sequences come from a man aged 30-40 years in good health and CMV-seropositive.

The V and J genes are TRBV10-1 and TRBJ2-1, with 13 bases lining up with TRBD2. There are 20 residues in the CDR3. With V trimmed by 0 bases and J by 3 bases, 11 bases remained unmatched. CDR1 and CDR2 (germline): WNHNN, SYGVQD (reference sequence). This chain's CDR3 is CASSESTGTSGITYYNEQFF. CDR3 DNA: TGCGCCAGCAGTGAGTCTACCGGGACTAGCGGGATTACCTACTACAATGAGCAGTTCTTC.

V usage is TRBV1 and J usage is TRBJ2-3; the table names TRBD2, a call not compared with the DNA. TRBV1 is recorded as a pseudogene. CDR3 length: 17 amino acids. The DNA for the CDR3 is TGCACCAGCAGCCAAGATACTAGCGGGAGCCCGGCAGATACGCAGTATTTT. It encodes CTSSQDTSGSPADTQYF.